Below are 27 T cell receptor beta chains sequenced from a single sample in a study of T cell responses to AZD1222 COVID-19 vaccine. Sequenced by immunoSEQ multiplex PCR; TCRdb stores in-frame clones only, minus some. Of approximately 130,000 clones listed, 92% were seen once; the top ten hold 1.1%. Sequenced material: peripheral blood, taken on day 0 of AZD1222 vaccination. The source of these receptors is an adult in good health.

CDR3 loop: CASSLVGPPSGDTQYF. The DNA of the CDR3 is TGTGCCAGCAGCTTAGTGGGACCACCCTCGGGAGATACGCAGTATTTT. The chain combines TRBV7-2 with TRBJ2-3; D might be TRBD1 or TRBD2, each matching 5 bases. The CDR3 is 16 amino acids. The V gene lost 1 base and the J gene lost 5 bases, with 16 bases spanning the gap. CDR1 is SGHTA, CDR2 FQGNSA, per germline.

This chain uses TRBV5-1 with TRBJ2-1; 13 bases line up with TRBD2. The CDR3 is 18 residues long. V was clipped by 0 bases and J by 5 bases; unmatched bases: 8. Germline loops: CDR1 SGHRS, CDR2 YFSETQ. CDR3 nucleotide sequence: TGCGCCAGCAGCTTGGAACCGGGACTAGCGGGAAGCCACAATGAGCAGTTCTTC. Translating gives CASSLEPGLAGSHNEQFF.

This clone was seen a single time. CDR3 amino acids: CSASQGTGDFNNYGYTF. CDR3 DNA: TGCAGTGCTAGTCAAGGGACAGGGGACTTTAACAACTATGGCTACACCTTC. This chain uses TRBV20-1 with TRBJ1-2; 10 bases match TRBD1. This CDR3 has 17 residues. Germline CDR1 and CDR2: DFQATT and SNEGSKA (reference sequence). V lost 3 bases to trimming and J lost 2 bases; unmatched junction nucleotides: 12.

V is TRBV30 and J is TRBJ1-5; possible D gene TRBD1, 6 bases. The germline V and J ends were trimmed by 3 bases and 9 bases, with 18 bases remaining between them. This CDR3 has 14 residues. Per germline, CDR1 GTSNPN and CDR2 SVGIG (reference sequence). CDR3 region: CAWRNGGRLGPQHF. The CDR3 DNA sequence: TGTGCCTGGAGGAACGGGGGGCGACTCGGGCCCCAGCATTTT.

CDR3 sequence: CASSHGTSAHYTQYF. In nucleotides, the CDR3 is TGTGCCAGCAGCCATGGGACTAGCGCTCATTATACGCAGTATTTT. The rearrangement links TRBV7-8 to TRBJ2-3; 10 bases agree with TRBD2. V shed 5 bases and J 7 bases; nucleotides not matched to a gene: 9. The germline gives CDR1 SGHVS, CDR2 FQNEAQ. This CDR3 is 15 amino acids long.

This clone was seen just once. The chain joins TRBV27 to TRBJ1-4; 8 bases agree with TRBD1. Germline V gene lookup returns CDR1 MNHEY and CDR2 SMNVEV (reference sequence). CDR3 size: 16 residues. After removal of 5 bases from V and 3 bases from J, the junction contained 8 bases not matched to a gene. CDR3 nucleotides: TGTGCCAGCAGTCCCAGACAGGGGAAAGCTAATGAAAAACTGTTTTTT. Its protein is CASSPRQGKANEKLFF.

The genes are TRBV7-8 and TRBJ1-2, with TRBD1 matching 7 bases. This CDR3 region has 16 residues. Germline loops: CDR1 SGHVS, CDR2 FQNEAQ. V lost 1 base to trimming and J lost 4 bases; unmatched junction nucleotides: 9. CDR3 region: CASSLEGQGVPYGYTF. CDR3 sequence (DNA): TGTGCCAGCAGCTTAGAGGGCCAGGGGGTACCCTATGGCTACACCTTC. Full variable domain (missing parts from reference TRBV7-8 and TRBJ1-2): GAGVSQSPRYKVAKRGQDVALRCDPISGHVSLFWYQQALGQGPEFLTYFQNEAQLDKSGLPSDRFFAERPEGSVSTLKIQRTQQEDSAVYLCASSLEGQGVPYGYTFGSGTRLTVV.

V gene TRBV28 combines with J gene TRBJ1-5, with TRBD1 as a possible D gene (6 bases). Trimming removed 2 bases at V and 3 bases at J, with 11 bases between. The CDR3 length is 15 residues. In germline, CDR1 is MDHEN, CDR2 SYDVKM. CDR3 sequence: CASSLGGPPNQPQHF. For the CDR3, the DNA is TGTGCCAGCAGTTTAGGGGGCCCTCCCAATCAGCCCCAGCATTTT.

V is TRBV2 and J is TRBJ1-2; TRBD1 is a possible D gene (6 bases). Germline V lookup: CDR1 SNHLY, CDR2 FYNNEI. V was clipped by 3 bases and J by 4 bases, with 9 bases between them. This CDR3 has 13 residues. DNA for the CDR3: TGTGCCAGCAGTGATAGGGGGATCTATGGCTACACCTTC. Translating it yields CASSDRGIYGYTF.

This clone was picked up a small number of times. The chain recombines TRBV4-1 with TRBJ1-6; 9 bases match TRBD1. This CDR3 region has 17 residues. Germline V gene sequence: CDR1 MGHRA, CDR2 YSYEKL. J lost 7 bases, V lost 1 base, and 8 bases had no gene match. CDR3 loop: CASSQGGPGQGNSPLHF. The CDR3 DNA sequence: TGCGCCAGCAGCCAAGGAGGACCGGGACAGGGAAATTCACCCCTCCACTTT.

V and J are TRBV18 and TRBJ2-2; a weak D match, TRBD1 (6 bases). The CDR3 spans 14 residues. Germline V gene sequence: CDR1 KGHSH, CDR2 LQKENI. V was clipped by 3 bases and J by 2 bases, with 7 bases between them. The CDR3 DNA is TGTGCCAGCTCACCGGGACACAACACCGGGGAGCTGTTTTTT. Translated, it gives CASSPGHNTGELFF.

This chain uses TRBV9 with TRBJ2-2; either TRBD1 or TRBD2 may supply D (6 bases each). The CDR3 has 15 residues. Germline loops: CDR1 SGDLS, CDR2 YYNGEE. Trimming removed 4 bases from V and 4 bases from J, with 14 bases in between. The chain's CDR3 is CASSPSPGATGELFF. The CDR3 coding sequence is TGTGCCAGCAGCCCCTCCCCGGGGGCCACCGGGGAGCTGTTTTTT.

CDR3 bases: TGTGCCAGCAGCCGAACGGGGTGGGGGGAGACCCAGTACTTC. Protein product: CASSRTGWGETQYF. The chain recombines TRBV3-1 (or the pseudogene TRBV3-2) with TRBJ2-5; D may match TRBD1 or TRBD2 (5 bases each). The CDR3 is 14 residues long. The germline gives CDR1 LGHDT, CDR2 YNNKEL (reference sequence). The germline V and J ends were trimmed by 4 bases and 5 bases, with 14 bases remaining between them.

The rearrangement links TRBV29-1 to TRBJ1-1; D ambiguous. Germline lookup yields CDR1 SQVTM and CDR2 ANQGSEA. CDR3 length: 13 amino acids. V was pared by 3 bases and J by 2 bases, with 10 bases between. Here the CDR3 DNA reads TGCAGCGTTGATTGGGGTGACAACACTGAAGCTTTCTTT. This translates into CSVDWGDNTEAFF.

The chain joins TRBV11-2 to TRBJ2-5; weak D call: TRBD1 (5 bases). Per the germline V gene, CDR1 is SGHAT and CDR2 is FQNNGV. Trimming left V 3 bases short and J 4 bases short, with 15 bases between. The CDR3 totals 15 residues. In DNA form, the CDR3 reads TGTGCCAGCAGCTTGCCCAGGGTCACAAGAGAGACCCAGTACTTC. Translating it yields CASSLPRVTRETQYF.

This chain joins TRBV3-1 (or the pseudogene TRBV3-2) and TRBJ2-1; unclear D gene. Germline values: CDR1 LGHDT, CDR2 YNNKEL (reference sequence). CDR3 length: 19 residues. V was shortened by 3 bases and J by 4 bases, with 25 bases between the two germline ends. The CDR3 DNA reads TGTGCCAGCAGCCACGTTGTCGCGTCGGAGCGTAAAATGTACAATGAGCAGTTCTTC. Amino acid sequence: CASSHVVASERKMYNEQFF.

V gene TRBV27 combines with J gene TRBJ1-5, with 9 bases lining up with TRBD1. Germline trimming cut 2 bases from V and 7 bases from J; bases unmatched to any gene: 3. CDR1 and CDR2 from the germline V gene are MNHEY and SMNVEV (reference sequence). CDR3 length equals 14 residues. The CDR3 coding sequence is TGTGCCAGCAGTTTAGACAGGGGGTTCCAGCCCCAGCATTTT. This gives the protein CASSLDRGFQPQHF.

In nucleotides, the CDR3 is TGTGCCAGCAGCCAACTTGGTTGGTCGGGCACCGGGGAGCTGTTTTTT. It yields the protein CASSQLGWSGTGELFF. The chain uses TRBV3-1 (or the pseudogene TRBV3-2) and TRBJ2-2; no clear D. Germline lookup yields CDR1 LGHDT and CDR2 YNNKEL (reference sequence). This CDR3 region has 16 residues. V lost 2 bases, J lost 4 bases, and 14 bases lay in between.

This clone is a singleton in its sample. The gene calls are TRBV19 and TRBJ1-2; D gene uncertain. CDR1 is LNHDA and CDR2 is SQIVND in the germline V gene (reference sequence). The CDR3 totals 15 residues. Deletions cut 10 bases from V and 3 bases from J, with 21 bases between. CDR3 sequence: CATSPLREYDYGYTF. Written as DNA, the CDR3 is TGTGCCACCAGCCCGCTTCGGGAATACGACTATGGCTACACCTTC.

The V gene is TRBV30, the J gene TRBJ2-7; D is perhaps TRBD1 (6 bases). Per the germline V gene, CDR1 is GTSNPN and CDR2 is SVGIG (reference sequence). The CDR3 sequence is 12 residues long. V lost 4 bases and J lost 7, with 14 bases in between. In nucleotides, the CDR3 is TGTGCCTGGACCAACACAGGGAAAGAGCAGTACTTC. The encoded protein is CAWTNTGKEQYF. The whole variable domain, remainder taken from reference TRBV30 and TRBJ2-7, is SQTIHQWPATLVQPVGSPLSLECTVEGTSNPNLYWYRQAAGRGLQLLFYSVGIGQISSEVPQNLSASRPQDRQFILSSKKLLLSDSGFYLCAWTNTGKEQYFGPGTRLTVT.

This chain links TRBV19 with TRBJ2-5, with 10 bases lining up with TRBD1. V lost 5 bases, J lost 5 bases, and 11 bases stayed unmatched. The CDR3 totals 16 residues. CDR1 and CDR2 (germline): LNHDA, SQIVND (reference sequence). This CDR3 is CASSYRQGASRETQYF. The CDR3 region has the DNA TGTGCCAGTAGTTATCGACAGGGGGCAAGTAGGGAGACCCAGTACTTC.

The chain has TRBV27 and TRBJ2-5; TRBD2 matches at 10 bases. V dropped 5 bases and J dropped 4; count of bases not matched to a gene: 13. CDR3 length equals 17 residues. Germline loops: CDR1 MNHEY, CDR2 SMNVEV (reference sequence). The CDR3 region has the DNA TGTGCCAGCAGTCCCTTCCTCGTAAGACTAGCGGGAGAGACCCAGTACTTC. This translates into CASSPFLVRLAGETQYF.

The J gene is TRBJ1-2, the V gene TRBV7-9, with D perhaps matching TRBD1 (5 bases). The V and J ends lost 1 base and 2 bases respectively, with 14 bases between them. CDR3 length: 16 amino acids. Germline assignment: CDR1 SEHNR and CDR2 FQNEAQ (reference sequence). In nucleotides, the CDR3 is TGTGCCAGCAGCTTAGTTGGGACCGACGAGAACTATGGCTACACCTTC. It yields the protein CASSLVGTDENYGYTF.

The chain employs TRBV2 and TRBJ2-1; maybe TRBD1 (6 bases). V dropped 3 bases and J dropped 4 bases, with 13 bases sitting between them. The CDR3 runs to 15 residues. Germline-derived CDR1 and CDR2 are SNHLY and FYNNEI. The DNA for the CDR3 is TGTGCCAGCAGTGATCAGGCAGGGGAGTACAATGAGCAGTTCTTC. Translated, it gives CASSDQAGEYNEQFF.

The chain joins TRBV2 to TRBJ2-7; D remains unclear. The V end was cut by 5 bases, the J end by 0 bases, with 8 bases between. CDR3 length: 13 amino acids. Germline CDR1 reads SNHLY; CDR2 reads FYNNEI. Written as DNA, the CDR3 is TGTGCCAGCAGTATCGACCTCTCCTACGAGCAGTACTTC. This sequence encodes CASSIDLSYEQYF.

This chain uses TRBV7-9 with TRBJ2-1, with 12 bases identical to TRBD2. The CDR3 has 17 amino acids. The germline V gene has CDR1 SEHNR and CDR2 FQNEAQ (reference sequence). V shed 3 bases and J 7 bases; nucleotides not matched to a gene: 10. The CDR3 loop reads CASSFRLAGEVGNEQFF. The CDR3 coding sequence is TGTGCCAGCAGCTTCAGACTAGCGGGAGAGGTCGGAAATGAGCAGTTCTTC.

The genes are TRBV14 and TRBJ2-5; D unresolved. Germline V lookup: CDR1 SGHDN, CDR2 FVKESK. The CDR3 runs to 12 residues. Deletions cut 1 base from V and 6 bases from J, with 6 bases between. The CDR3 loop is CASSQGKKTQYF. The DNA for the CDR3 is TGTGCCAGCAGCCAAGGGAAAAAGACCCAGTACTTC.